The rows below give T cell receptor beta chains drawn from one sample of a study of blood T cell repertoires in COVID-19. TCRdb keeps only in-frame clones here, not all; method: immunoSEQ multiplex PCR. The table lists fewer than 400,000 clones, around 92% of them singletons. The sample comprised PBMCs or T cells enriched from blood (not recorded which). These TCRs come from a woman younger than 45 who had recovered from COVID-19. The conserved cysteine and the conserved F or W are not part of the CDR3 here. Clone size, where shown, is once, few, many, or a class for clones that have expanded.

CDR3 protein: ASSEATGPWTEAF
clone size: few
J gene: TRBJ1-1
V gene: TRBV2

CDR3 protein: ASSSTSRIFHEQF
clone size: .
J gene: TRBJ2-1
V gene: TRBV28

CDR3 protein: ASTRVVGETQY
clone size: .
J gene: TRBJ2-5
V gene: TRBV6-1

CDR3 protein: ASSLSGTNYGYT
clone size: .
J gene: TRBJ1-2
V gene: TRBV5-4

CDR3 protein: ASSVDGSYNEQF
clone size: .
J gene: TRBJ2-1
V gene: TRBV9

CDR3 protein: ASSIWDRGNTEAF
clone size: .
J gene: TRBJ1-1
V gene: TRBV5-1

CDR3 protein: ASSITGTGSYEQY
clone size: once
J gene: TRBJ2-7
V gene: TRBV19

CDR3 protein: ASSYPSSYGYT
clone size: .
J gene: TRBJ1-2
V gene: TRBV6-2/TRBV6-3

CDR3 protein: ASSLPGTGGASNNYGYT
clone size: .
J gene: TRBJ1-2
V gene: TRBV27

CDR3 protein: ASRLTGRSYEQY
clone size: .
J gene: TRBJ2-7
V gene: TRBV28

CDR3 protein: ASSPGSGRIRETQY
clone size: .
J gene: TRBJ2-5
V gene: TRBV7-9

CDR3 protein: ATSRGGTGSHGYT
clone size: .
J gene: TRBJ1-2
V gene: TRBV15

CDR3 protein: SAGLAALDEQF
clone size: .
J gene: TRBJ2-1
V gene: TRBV29-1

CDR3 protein: SVLHTGTGAYEQY
clone size: .
J gene: TRBJ2-7
V gene: TRBV29-1

CDR3 protein: ATSRTPGQGPFSNQPQH
clone size: .
J gene: TRBJ1-5
V gene: TRBV15

CDR3 protein: ASLYRKVNYGYT
clone size: once
J gene: TRBJ1-2
V gene: TRBV28

CDR3 protein: AWSVTRTDTQY
clone size: .
J gene: TRBJ2-3
V gene: TRBV30

CDR3 protein: ASSYKGRNYGYT
clone size: .
J gene: TRBJ1-2
V gene: TRBV27

CDR3 protein: ASSQTGTASYEQY
clone size: .
J gene: TRBJ2-7
V gene: TRBV4-1

CDR3 protein: ATTDRARYNSPLH
clone size: .
J gene: TRBJ1-6
V gene: TRBV27

CDR3 protein: AWSDVAGGSEQF
clone size: .
J gene: TRBJ2-1
V gene: TRBV30

CDR3 protein: ASSPGQGAYWGYT
clone size: .
J gene: TRBJ1-2
V gene: TRBV7-2

CDR3 protein: ASSFGLVSESYGYT
clone size: .
J gene: TRBJ1-2
V gene: TRBV7-9